The clone carrying this T cell receptor beta chain was counted ten times or more. Ophthalmopathy patients had moderate-to-severe active disease, CAS ≥3, NOSPECS ≥4, and disease duration under 3 months. The data derive from a study of T cells in Graves' hyperthyroidism and ophthalmopathy. RNA transcripts yielded amplified TCR beta CDR3 regions. Primed by the HTBI set, a first-round RT-PCR was run on the TCR CDR3. MiXCR, applied by TCRdb to the multiplex PCR reads, yields one record per CDR3 protein. This sample has 300,000 to 450,000 distinct CDR3 sequences, with roughly 15% found just once. The CDR3 has 13 residues. V was pared by 0 bases and J by 6 bases, with 11 bases between. The germline V gene has CDR1 DFQATT and CDR2 SNEGSKA (reference sequence).

The chain joins TRBV20-1 to TRBJ2-5; D possibly corresponds to TRBD2 (6 bases). The source material was blood. The sequence was obtained from a woman aged 25-40 years with Graves' ophthalmopathy. The CDR3 nucleotides read TGCAGTGCTAGAGACGGGGGAAAGAAGACCCAGTACTTC. As protein: CSARDGGKKTQYF.